The T cell receptor beta chain described here comes from a study of T cell changes during pregnancy in multiple sclerosis (dated by TCRdb to the late 2010s). Notes on the research overall: The study looked at changes in the T cell repertoire across pregnancy in women with multiple sclerosis.

On this clone itself: The clone's antigen remains unknown. Base qualities were left out, and no much larger clone turns up one base away.

Sequences LNHDA (CDR1) and SQIVND (CDR2) are obtained from the germline V gene (reference sequence). V and J are truncated by 6 bases and 0 bases respectively, leaving an intervening sequence of 12 bases. The CDR3 runs 15 amino acids, cysteine and phenylalanine included. Only the CDR3 part of the read is kept: 45 bases, read in frame from the first base. The receptor library was made with the immunoSEQ multiplex PCR assay. Not all clones reach the TCRdb copy of this immuneACCESS table, which keeps in-frame sequences only. Checked studies attribute under half of the gap to unresolved V genes and leave the rest unexplained. Counted in this sample were about 110,000 clones; 85% to 95% of them appeared once. The ten largest clones take up roughly 1.7% of the sample.

The specimen comprised peripheral blood, sampled after pregnancy. The origin of this receptor is a female donor with multiple sclerosis, enrolled in a pregnancy study. The chain uses TRBV19 and TRBJ1-3; no D segment can be confidently identified. The DNA is as follows: TGTGCCAGTAGAGAGCGACTCCCCTCTGGAAACACCATATATTTT. This is translated as CASRERLPSGNTIYF. The CDR3 plus the reference TRBV19 and TRBJ1-3 genes for the other parts give the full variable domain: DGGITQSPKYLFRKEGQNVTLSCEQNLNHDAMYWYRQDPGQGLRLIYYSQIVNDFQKGDIAEGYSVSREKKESFPLTVTSAQKNPTAFYLCASRERLPSGNTIYFGEGSWLTVV.